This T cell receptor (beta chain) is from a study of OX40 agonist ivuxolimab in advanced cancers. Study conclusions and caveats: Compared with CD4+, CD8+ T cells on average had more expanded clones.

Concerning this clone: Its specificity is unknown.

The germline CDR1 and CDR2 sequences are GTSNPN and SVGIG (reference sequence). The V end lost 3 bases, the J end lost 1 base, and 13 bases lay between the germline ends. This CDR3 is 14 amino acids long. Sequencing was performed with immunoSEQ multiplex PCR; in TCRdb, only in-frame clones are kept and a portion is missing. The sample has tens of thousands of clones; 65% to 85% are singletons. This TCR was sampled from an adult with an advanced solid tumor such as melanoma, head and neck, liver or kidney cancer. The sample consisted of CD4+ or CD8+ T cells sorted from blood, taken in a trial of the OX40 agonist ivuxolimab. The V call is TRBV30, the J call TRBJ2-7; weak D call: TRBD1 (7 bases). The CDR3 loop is CAWSPPGGSYEQYF. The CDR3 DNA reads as TGTGCCTGGAGCCCCCCAGGGGGGTCCTACGAGCAGTACTTC.